This T cell receptor beta chain was obtained from a study of OX40 agonist ivuxolimab in advanced cancers. The table came from immunoSEQ multiplex PCR; TCRdb's copy has only in-frame clones and leaves some out. Among 73,000 or so clones listed, roughly nine tenths were seen once. The CDR3 runs 12 residues. The V gene lost 1 base and the J gene lost 8 bases, with 8 bases spanning the gap. Per the germline V gene, CDR1 is SNHLY and CDR2 is FYNNEI. The clonotype originates from an adult with an advanced solid tumor such as melanoma, head and neck, liver or kidney cancer. V usage is TRBV2 and J usage is TRBJ1-2; D gene uncertain. The specimen was CD4+ or CD8+ T cells sorted from blood, collected in a trial of the OX40 agonist ivuxolimab. The CDR3 DNA reads TGTGCCAGCAGTGAAGAACAGAACGGCTACACCTTC. Protein: CASSEEQNGYTF.